This T cell receptor (beta chain) was found in a study of T cells in Graves' hyperthyroidism and ophthalmopathy. Study overall: The initial diagnosis was the point when peripheral blood was collected, ahead of any treatment.

The TCR beta CDR3 regions underwent amplification using RNA transcripts as the source. RT-PCR in the first round (using the HTBI primer set) targeted the TCR CDR3. TCRdb independently ran MiXCR on the multiplex PCR reads; one entry per CDR3 protein. The sample lists about 520,000 distinct CDR3 sequences, 24% occurring once. This clonotype was picked up a small number of times. V lost 0 bases to trimming and J lost 0 bases, with 9 bases between them. There are 17 residues in the CDR3. CDR1 is SGHDN, CDR2 FVKESK, per germline. The study excluded patients with uncontrolled infection, other autoimmune disease, pregnancy or lactation.

The TCR was taken from a woman aged 30 to 39 with Graves' ophthalmopathy. The sequencing input was blood. The rearrangement links TRBV14 to TRBJ1-6; a weak D match, TRBD1 (5 bases). The DNA of the CDR3 is TGTGCCAGCAGCCAAGAAGGGGAACTCTCCTATAATTCACCCCTCCACTTT. Its translation is CASSQEGELSYNSPLHF.